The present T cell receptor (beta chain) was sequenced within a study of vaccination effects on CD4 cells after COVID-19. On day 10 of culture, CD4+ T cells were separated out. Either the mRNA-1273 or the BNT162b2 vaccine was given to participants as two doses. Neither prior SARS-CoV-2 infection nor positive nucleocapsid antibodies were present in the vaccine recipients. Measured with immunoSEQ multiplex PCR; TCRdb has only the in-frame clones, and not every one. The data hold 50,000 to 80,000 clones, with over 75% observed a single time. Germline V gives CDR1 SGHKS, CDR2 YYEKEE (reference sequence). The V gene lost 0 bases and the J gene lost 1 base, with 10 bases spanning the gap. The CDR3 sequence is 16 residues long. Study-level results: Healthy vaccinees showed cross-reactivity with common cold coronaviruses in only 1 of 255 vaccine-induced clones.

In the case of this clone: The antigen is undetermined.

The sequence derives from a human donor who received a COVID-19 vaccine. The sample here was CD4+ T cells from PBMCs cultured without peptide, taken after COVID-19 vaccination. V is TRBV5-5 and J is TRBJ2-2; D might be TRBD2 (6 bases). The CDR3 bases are TGTGCCAGCAGCTTGGTAGCGGACTTGAACACCGGGGAGCTGTTTTTT. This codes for CASSLVADLNTGELFF.